These 29 T cell receptor beta chains came from one sample sequenced in a study of T-cell memory formation after mild COVID-19. One entry per CDR3 protein, called by TCRdb with MiXCR from the 5' RACE reads. The data show 350,000 to 400,000 distinct CDR3 sequences, with around 14% seen just once and about 20% held by the top ten. Specimen: PBMCs or a T cell subset sorted from them (not recorded which). The receptors stem from a man between 18 and 35 years old who had mild COVID-19 (a few samples of this study predate the infection). Cell type and time point are not known.

This clonotype occurred a few times. The chain recombines TRBV7-2 with TRBJ1-3, with D possibly TRBD1 on 6 matching bases. The V gene's germline CDR1 is SGHTA and CDR2 FQGNSA. This CDR3 has 15 amino acids. V was pared by 1 base and J by 2 bases, with 9 bases between. For the CDR3, the DNA is TGTGCCAGCAGCTTAGTCGGGACACCTGGAAACACCATATATTTT. Its protein product is CASSLVGTPGNTIYF.

This clonotype was seen a handful of times. The chain combines TRBV19 with TRBJ2-7; a weak D match, TRBD2 (5 bases). This CDR3 is 15 amino acids long. V was clipped by 6 bases and J by 2 bases, with 17 bases between them. Germline CDR1 LNHDA, CDR2 SQIVND (reference sequence). The CDR3 sequence is CASSSPPGSTYEQYF. CDR3 in DNA: TGTGCCAGTAGCAGCCCCCCGGGGAGTACCTACGAGCAGTACTTC.

CDR3 nucleotide sequence: TGTGCCAGCAGCCTAGTTAGGGGGCAATCACCCCTCCACTTT. Translating it yields CASSLVRGQSPLHF. The gene calls are TRBV7-2 and TRBJ1-6; 7 positions match TRBD1. The CDR3 consists of 14 residues. With 5 bases clipped from V and 10 bases from J, the junction kept 8 bases outside the gene matches. CDR1 SGHTA and CDR2 FQGNSA come from the germline V gene.

This clonotype appeared once. The gene calls are TRBV12-3 or TRBV12-4 and TRBJ2-3; 9 nucleotides line up with TRBD2. V lost 7 bases, J lost 7 bases, and 12 bases stayed unmatched. The CDR3 has 15 amino acids. DNA for the CDR3: TGTGCCAGCACCCCGGCAATAGCGGGAGAAAATACGCAGTATTTT. Protein product: CASTPAIAGENTQYF.

This clonotype turned up a few times. The rearrangement links TRBV28 to TRBJ2-3, with D unresolved. V was pared by 2 bases and J by 7 bases, with 19 bases between. The CDR3 extends over 16 amino acids. Germline V gives CDR1 MDHEN, CDR2 SYDVKM. The CDR3 region is CASSLGPLRVVNTQYF. For the CDR3, the DNA is TGTGCCAGCAGTTTAGGGCCCCTAAGGGTAGTAAATACGCAGTATTTT.

The CDR3 spells CASSLEGVETYEQYF. In DNA form, the CDR3 reads TGCGCCAGCAGCTTGGAAGGGGTAGAAACTTACGAGCAGTACTTC. The chain couples TRBV5-1 to TRBJ2-7, with D maybe TRBD1 (5 bases). The CDR3 consists of 15 residues. Trimming removed 0 bases at V and 4 bases at J, with 14 bases between. The germline V gene encodes CDR1 SGHRS and CDR2 YFSETQ.

This clonotype was seen more than once but under ten times. The rearrangement joins TRBV6-6 to TRBJ2-7; D might be TRBD1 (6 bases). The ends were cut back, 1 base at V and 6 bases at J, with 7 bases in the middle. The CDR3 loop spans 12 amino acids. The germline V gene has CDR1 MNHNY and CDR2 SVGAGI (reference sequence). CDR3 region: CASSYLGGEQYV. CDR3 DNA sequence: TGTGCCAGCAGTTACTTAGGGGGCGAGCAGTACGTC.

This clonotype was seen a handful of times. The rearrangement joins TRBV20-1 to TRBJ2-7, with 10 nucleotides matching TRBD2. The CDR3 has 15 amino acids. Trimming took 2 bases from V and 5 from J; bases not matched to a gene: 9. Germline CDR1 DFQATT, CDR2 SNEGSKA (reference sequence). The CDR3 spells CSARQAGGSPDEQYV. The CDR3 coding sequence is TGCAGTGCTAGACAAGCGGGGGGGTCACCGGACGAGCAGTACGTC.

This clonotype was detected ten times or more. The chain uses TRBV5-1 and TRBJ2-1, with D perhaps TRBD2 (6 bases). V was cut by 6 bases and J by 0 bases, with 10 bases left in between. CDR1 and CDR2 from the germline V gene are SGHRS and YFSETQ. The CDR3 sequence is 14 residues long. The CDR3: CASTRGSSYNEQFF. The CDR3 DNA reads as TGCGCCAGCACCCGGGGGAGCTCCTACAATGAGCAGTTCTTC.

The rearrangement joins TRBV5-1 to TRBJ2-7; 7 bases fit TRBD1. The CDR3 is made up of 15 amino acids. Per germline, CDR1 SGHRS and CDR2 YFSETQ. V dropped 4 bases and J dropped 1; count of bases not matched to a gene: 8. In DNA form, the CDR3 reads TGCGCCAGCAGCACCCCCGGGACAGTTTCCTACGAGCAGTACTTC. This translates into CASSTPGTVSYEQYF.

A few counts support this clonotype. V is TRBV12-3 or TRBV12-4 and J is TRBJ1-5; TRBD1 is a possible D gene (6 bases). This CDR3 is built from 14 residues. The V end lost 6 bases, the J end lost 9 bases, and 18 bases lay between the germline ends. Here the CDR3 DNA reads TGTGCCAGCAGCCTGGGGGGCGGGATGATGCCCCAGCATTTT. It yields the protein CASSLGGGMMPQHF.

This clonotype was found a few times. V gene TRBV25-1 combines with J gene TRBJ2-3; TRBD2 aligns across 9 bases. Germline V CDR1 and CDR2: MGHDK, SYGVNS. The V segment lost 4 bases and the J segment 3 bases; nucleotides outside the gene matches: 11. There are 17 residues in the CDR3. CDR3 sequence reads: CASSAWPSSGATDTQYF. The CDR3 nucleotides are TGTGCCAGCAGTGCGTGGCCGTCTAGCGGGGCTACAGATACGCAGTATTTT.

The chain couples TRBV30 to TRBJ2-7; no firm D call. The CDR3 spans 16 residues. Germline values: CDR1 GTSNPN, CDR2 SVGIG (reference sequence). V was shortened by 3 bases and J by 4 bases, with 22 bases between the two germline ends. The CDR3 protein is CAWSPRDLYLGYEQYF. CDR3 nucleotide sequence: TGTGCCTGGAGCCCCCGAGATCTTTATCTCGGGTACGAGCAGTACTTC.

The chain couples TRBV12-3 or TRBV12-4 to TRBJ1-2; maybe TRBD1 (6 bases). The ends were cut back, 6 bases at V and 4 bases at J, with 15 bases in the middle. The CDR3 covers 14 residues. CDR3 residues: CASRTTGSPYGYTF. The CDR3 DNA is TGTGCCAGCAGAACAACAGGGTCGCCCTATGGCTACACCTTC.

This clonotype has a handful of counts. The chain links TRBV12-3 or TRBV12-4 to TRBJ1-3; D might be TRBD1 (6 bases). V shed 2 bases and J shed 7 bases, with 21 bases lying between them. The CDR3 loop spans 17 amino acids. CDR3 sequence reads: CASSLTGSRGGRNTIYF. The CDR3 region has the DNA TGTGCCAGCAGTTTAACAGGGTCTAGAGGGGGACGGAACACCATATATTTT.

This clonotype occurred a few times. The chain has TRBV7-3 and TRBJ1-6; D gene uncertain. CDR3 size: 13 residues. Trimming cost V 6 bases and J 5 bases, with 8 bases left between them. Looked up from germline, CDR1 is SGHTA and CDR2 is FQGTGA. For the CDR3, the DNA is TGTGCCAGCAGGGGAAAGAATAATTCACCCCTCCACTTT. Translation: CASRGKNNSPLHF.

In its sample, this clonotype was seen a few times. The chain joins TRBV6-1 to TRBJ2-3; D tentatively fits TRBD1 or TRBD2 (5 bases each). V lost 8 bases, J lost 0 bases, and 12 bases lay in between. Germline-derived CDR1 and CDR2 are MNHNS and SASEGT. The CDR3 spans 14 residues. In DNA form, the CDR3 reads TGTGCCAGCCTTCACAGGACTAGCACAGATACGCAGTATTTT. Amino acid sequence: CASLHRTSTDTQYF.

The chain joins TRBV11-2 to TRBJ2-7, with TRBD1 identical over 11 bases. The length of the CDR3 is 15 residues. Germline assignment: CDR1 SGHAT and CDR2 FQNNGV. V lost 2 bases and J lost 6; bases outside the gene matches: 6. The CDR3 reads CASSLFGTGGSEQYV. The DNA for the CDR3 is TGTGCCAGCAGCTTATTTGGGACAGGGGGTTCCGAGCAGTACGTC.

This clonotype occurred many times. The genes are TRBV7-9 and TRBJ1-1; the match to TRBD1 covers 10 bases. The length of the CDR3 is 17 residues. Trimming took 1 base from V and 2 from J; bases not matched to a gene: 7. Germline assignment: CDR1 SEHNR and CDR2 FQNEAQ (reference sequence). The CDR3 sequence is CASSLVGQGGINTEAFF. The CDR3 DNA reads as TGTGCCAGCAGCTTAGTCGGACAGGGGGGAATAAACACTGAAGCTTTCTTT.

V gene TRBV2 combines with J gene TRBJ1-2; D not resolved. CDR3 length: 11 amino acids. Per germline, CDR1 SNHLY and CDR2 FYNNEI. As DNA, the CDR3 is TGTTCACAAGGAGCTAACTATGGCTACACCTTC. It encodes CSQGANYGYTF.

Only one count was recorded for this clonotype. The chain combines TRBV2 with TRBJ2-7, with TRBD2 as a possible D gene (7 bases). The CDR3 is made up of 12 amino acids. V lost 11 bases and J lost 0, with 11 bases in between. Germline CDR1 is SNHLY and CDR2 is FYNNEI. The CDR3 here is CAGGAFSYEQYF. The CDR3 DNA follows: TGTGCCGGGGGGGCCTTCTCCTACGAGCAGTACTTC.

This clonotype was counted only a few times. The chain links TRBV5-4 to TRBJ1-1; D is undetermined. This CDR3 contains 15 residues. Germline CDR1 is SGHNT and CDR2 is YYREEE (reference sequence). The V end was cut by 4 bases, the J end by 1 base, with 14 bases between. The chain's CDR3 is CASSPRVLGNTEAFF. The DNA of the CDR3 is TGTGCCAGCAGCCCGAGAGTCCTGGGGAACACTGAAGCTTTCTTT.

V and J are TRBV7-2 and TRBJ1-6; no clear D gene. Trimming took 2 bases from V and 6 from J, leaving 2 bases between them. This CDR3 region has 12 residues. Germline CDR1 is SGHTA and CDR2 is FQGNSA. The CDR3 loop is CASSLPNSPLHF. The CDR3 DNA is TGTGCCAGCAGCTTACCTAATTCACCCCTCCACTTT.

This clonotype occurred many times. This sequence joins TRBV4-1 and TRBJ2-7, with D perhaps TRBD1 or TRBD2 (5 bases each). Trimming shortened V by 4 bases and J by 3 bases, and 16 bases separated the two germline ends. Germline lookup yields CDR1 MGHRA and CDR2 YSYEKL. The CDR3 is 15 amino acids. CDR3 in amino acids: CASSRDQNLGYEQYF. The DNA of the CDR3 is TGCGCCAGCAGCCGGGACCAAAACTTAGGCTACGAGCAGTACTTC.

This clonotype was recorded at least ten times. The chain links TRBV15 to TRBJ2-1, with 12 bases that match TRBD2. Unmatched junction bases numbered 1, after V lost 1 base and J lost 6 bases. The CDR3 has 15 residues. Germline assignment: CDR1 LNHNV and CDR2 YYDKDF (reference sequence). The CDR3 nucleotides read TGTGCCACCAGCAGAGCTAGCGGGGGGGCCAATGAGCAGTTCTTC. The encoded protein is CATSRASGGANEQFF.

This clonotype was observed a handful of times. This chain uses TRBV7-9 with TRBJ1-3, with unresolved D. Per germline, CDR1 SEHNR and CDR2 FQNEAQ (reference sequence). The CDR3 is 13 residues long. V shed 4 bases and J shed 9 bases, with 13 bases lying between them. The CDR3 DNA reads as TGTGCCAGCAGCTCGGAGGGAGGACGCACCATATATTTT. Its protein is CASSSEGGRTIYF.

This clonotype was seen a few times. V gene TRBV27 combines with J gene TRBJ1-5; D uncertain. CDR3 length: 15 residues. From germline, CDR1 is MNHEY and CDR2 SMNVEV (reference sequence). V was trimmed by 3 bases and J by 2 bases, leaving 11 bases between them. CDR3 protein: CASSFRGRRNQPQHF. The CDR3, as DNA: TGTGCCAGCAGTTTTCGGGGTAGGCGCAATCAGCCCCAGCATTTT.

Only a few counts were recorded for this clonotype. V is TRBV3-1 and J is TRBJ2-1; 10 positions match TRBD2. The CDR3 has 15 amino acids. The J segment lost 6 bases and the V segment lost 4 bases, leaving 6 bases of the junction unmatched. CDR1 is LGHDT, CDR2 YNNKEL, per germline (reference sequence). The CDR3 is CASSPGLAAANEQFF. CDR3 in DNA: TGTGCCAGCAGCCCTGGACTAGCGGCAGCCAATGAGCAGTTCTTC.

In its sample, this clonotype was seen once. J is TRBJ2-2 and V is TRBV4-3; the D is unclear. The germline CDR1 and CDR2 sequences are LGHNA and YSLEER. The CDR3 runs 14 residues. Between the trimmed V and J ends, which lost 0 bases and 6 bases, there was a span of 8 bases. CDR3 DNA: TGCGCCAGCAGCCAAGAAGTGGGTTCCGGGGAGCTGTTTTTT. Translated: CASSQEVGSGELFF.